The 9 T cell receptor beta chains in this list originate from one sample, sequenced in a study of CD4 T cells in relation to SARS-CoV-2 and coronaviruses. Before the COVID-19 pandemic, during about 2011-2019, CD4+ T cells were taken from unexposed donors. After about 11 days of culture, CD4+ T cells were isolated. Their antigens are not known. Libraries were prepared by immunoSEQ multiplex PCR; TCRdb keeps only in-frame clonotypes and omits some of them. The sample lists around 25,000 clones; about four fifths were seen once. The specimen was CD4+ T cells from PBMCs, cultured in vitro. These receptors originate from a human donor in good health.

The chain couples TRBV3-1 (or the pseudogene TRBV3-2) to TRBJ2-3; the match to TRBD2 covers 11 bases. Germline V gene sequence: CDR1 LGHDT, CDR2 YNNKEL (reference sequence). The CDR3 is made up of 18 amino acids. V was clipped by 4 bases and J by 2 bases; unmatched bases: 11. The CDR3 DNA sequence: TGTGCCAGCAGCCGAGGGACTAGCGGTACTGGACTCACAGATACGCAGTATTTT. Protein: CASSRGTSGTGLTDTQYF.

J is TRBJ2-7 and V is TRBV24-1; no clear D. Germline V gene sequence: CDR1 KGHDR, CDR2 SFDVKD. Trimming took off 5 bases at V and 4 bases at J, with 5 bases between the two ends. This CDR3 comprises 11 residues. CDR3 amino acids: CATSVPYEQYF. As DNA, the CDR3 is TGTGCCACCAGTGTTCCGTACGAGCAGTACTTC.

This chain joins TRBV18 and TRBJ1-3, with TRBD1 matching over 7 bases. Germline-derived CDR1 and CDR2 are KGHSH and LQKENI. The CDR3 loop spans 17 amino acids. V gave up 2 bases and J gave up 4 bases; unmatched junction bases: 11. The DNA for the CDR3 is TGTGCCAGCTCACCATACGGCGAGGGGGCAAAAGGAAACACCATATATTTT. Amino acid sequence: CASSPYGEGAKGNTIYF.

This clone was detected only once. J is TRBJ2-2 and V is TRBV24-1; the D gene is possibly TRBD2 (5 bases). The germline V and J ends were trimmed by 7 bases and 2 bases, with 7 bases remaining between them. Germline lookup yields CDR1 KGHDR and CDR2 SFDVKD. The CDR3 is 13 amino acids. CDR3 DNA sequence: TGTGCCACCAGACGGGAAAACACCGGGGAGCTGTTTTTT. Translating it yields CATRRENTGELFF.

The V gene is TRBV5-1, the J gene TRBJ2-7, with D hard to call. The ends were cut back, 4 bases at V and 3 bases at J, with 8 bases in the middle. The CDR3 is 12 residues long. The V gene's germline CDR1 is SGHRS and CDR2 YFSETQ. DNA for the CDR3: TGCGCCAGCAGCAGATCAAACTACGAGCAGTACTTC. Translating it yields CASSRSNYEQYF.

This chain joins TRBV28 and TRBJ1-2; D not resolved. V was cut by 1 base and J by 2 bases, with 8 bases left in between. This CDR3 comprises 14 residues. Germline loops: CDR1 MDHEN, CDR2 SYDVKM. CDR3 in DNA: TGTGCCAGCAGTTTATTAGGGAACAACTATGGCTACACCTTC. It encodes CASSLLGNNYGYTF.

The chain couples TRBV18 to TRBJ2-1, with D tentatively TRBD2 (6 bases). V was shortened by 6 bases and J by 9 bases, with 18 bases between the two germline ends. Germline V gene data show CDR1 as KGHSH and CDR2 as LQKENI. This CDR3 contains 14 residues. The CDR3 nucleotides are TGTGCCAGCTCCCATCCGGGAGAGACTAGTGAGCAGTTCTTC. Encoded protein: CASSHPGETSEQFF.

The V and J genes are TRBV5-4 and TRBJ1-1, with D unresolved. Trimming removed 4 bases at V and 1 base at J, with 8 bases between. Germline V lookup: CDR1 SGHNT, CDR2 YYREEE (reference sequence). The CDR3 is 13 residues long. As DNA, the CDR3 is TGTGCCAGCAGCAACAGCGGGAACACTGAAGCTTTCTTT. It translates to CASSNSGNTEAFF.

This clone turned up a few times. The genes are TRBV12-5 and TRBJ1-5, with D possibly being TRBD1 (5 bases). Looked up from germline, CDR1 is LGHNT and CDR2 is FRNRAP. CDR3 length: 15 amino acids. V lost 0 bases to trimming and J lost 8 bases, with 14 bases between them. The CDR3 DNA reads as TGTGCTAGTGGTTTGGTCTCCGGGGGAACGGAGCCCCAGCATTTT. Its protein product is CASGLVSGGTEPQHF.